This T cell receptor (beta chain) originates from a study of post-analysis software for immune sequencing data. As for the study in general: The disease courses spanned relapsing-remitting, secondary progressive and progressive-relapsing forms of multiple sclerosis. Whole-study findings and limits: Analysis by F measure revealed that same-batch samples clustered strongly together. In multiple sclerosis, normalized Chao1 diversity was significantly below that of controls.

On this clonotype itself: The antigen is unknown.

Included in the TCR beta cDNA libraries were unique molecular identifiers. TCRdb recomputed calls from the PCR reads with MiXCR, one row per CDR3 protein. The sample holds about 770,000 distinct CDR3 sequences, approximately 44% seen once. The source of this sequence is a girl under 18 with multiple sclerosis. Sequencing input: blood.

This chain's CDR3 is CASSLTSGASTDTQYF. Here the CDR3 DNA reads TGTGCCAGCAGTCTGACTAGCGGGGCTAGCACAGATACGCAGTATTTT. V usage is TRBV28 and J usage is TRBJ2-3, with TRBD2 identical over 11 bases. The V gene end was trimmed by 5 bases and the J gene end by 0 bases; junction bases not matched to a gene: 4. From germline, CDR1 is MDHEN and CDR2 SYDVKM. The CDR3 totals 16 residues.